These 32 T cell receptor beta chains were all obtained from the same sample, sequenced in a study of cytomegalovirus exposure and HLA in healthy donors. The PCR was carried out with 60 Vbeta primers and 13 Jbeta primers. TCRdb keeps only in-frame clones here, not all; method: immunoSEQ multiplex PCR. The data contain 170,000 or so clones, 77% of them singletons. What was sequenced was PBMCs. The receptors stem from a woman in her thirties in good health and CMV-seropositive.

This sequence joins TRBV7-2 and TRBJ1-5; 9 positions match TRBD1. J gave up 2 bases and V 6 bases, and 2 bases lay outside the gene matches. Germline CDR1 and CDR2: SGHTA and FQGNSA. This CDR3 comprises 14 residues. This CDR3 is CASSWTGGNQPQHF. CDR3 DNA: TGTGCCAGCAGTTGGACAGGGGGCAATCAGCCCCAGCATTTT.

This clone appeared a single time. CDR3 protein: CASSFWASPDNEQFF. For the CDR3, the DNA is TGTGCCAGCAGTTTTTGGGCTTCCCCCGACAATGAGCAGTTCTTC. This sequence joins TRBV28 and TRBJ2-1, with unresolved D. The CDR3 spans 15 residues. Per germline, CDR1 MDHEN and CDR2 SYDVKM. V lost 3 bases and J lost 5, with 14 bases in between.

This chain connects TRBV5-4 to TRBJ1-5; tentative D call: TRBD1 (5 bases). Germline V gene data show CDR1 as SGHNT and CDR2 as YYREEE (reference sequence). V shed 3 bases and J shed 4 bases, with 5 bases lying between them. This CDR3 comprises 12 residues. The CDR3 is CASSSGNQPQHF. CDR3 coding DNA: TGTGCCAGCAGCTCAGGGAATCAGCCCCAGCATTTT.

V and J are TRBV10-1 and TRBJ2-5, with TRBD2 matching over 8 bases. The CDR3 extends over 13 amino acids. The V gene's germline CDR1 is WNHNN and CDR2 SYGVQD (reference sequence). Losses at the gene ends were 8 bases for V and 4 bases for J; bases not matched to a gene: 6. CDR3 in DNA: TGCGCCAGCGGGGCGGGAGGTCGAGAGACCCAGTACTTC. It specifies CASGAGGRETQYF.

This clone was counted a few times. This rearrangement joins TRBV2 to TRBJ2-3, with D perhaps TRBD2 (5 bases). The CDR3 runs 11 residues. The germline gives CDR1 SNHLY, CDR2 FYNNEI. With 8 bases removed from V and 5 bases from J, the gap between germline ends came to 8 bases. The CDR3 loop reads CASRGLDTQYF. CDR3 nucleotides: TGTGCCAGCCGGGGTCTAGATACGCAGTATTTT. The complete variable domain, with remaining parts taken from reference TRBV2 and TRBJ2-3, reads EPEVTQTPSHQVTQMGQEVILRCVPISNHLYFYWYRQILGQKVEFLVSFYNNEISEKSEIFDDQFSVERPDGSNFTLKIRSTKLEDSAMYFCASRGLDTQYFGPGTRLTVL.

The gene calls are TRBV4-3 and TRBJ1-5; possibly TRBD1 for D (5 bases). CDR1 is LGHNA, CDR2 YSLEER, per germline. V lost 3 bases and J lost 0, with 9 bases in between. This CDR3 has 15 residues. The DNA for the CDR3 is TGCGCCAGCAGCCAGACAGACAATAGCAATCAGCCCCAGCATTTT. Amino acid sequence: CASSQTDNSNQPQHF.

The J gene is TRBJ2-2, the V gene TRBV5-1; 7 nucleotides match TRBD1. CDR3 length: 16 residues. Germline V gene lookup returns CDR1 SGHRS and CDR2 YFSETQ. The ends lost 0 bases at V and 1 base at J; junction bases unmatched: 3. The CDR3 nucleotides are TGCGCCAGCAGCTTGGGCGGACAGGTGAACACCGGGGAGCTGTTTTTT. Translated: CASSLGGQVNTGELFF.

V usage is TRBV19 and J usage is TRBJ2-1, with D hard to call. Deletions cut 2 bases from V and 7 bases from J, with 18 bases between. The CDR3 contains 16 residues. From germline, CDR1 is LNHDA and CDR2 SQIVND (reference sequence). The CDR3 reads CASSISPIGLSNEQFF. The DNA of the CDR3 is TGTGCCAGTAGTATAAGTCCTATTGGGCTATCAAATGAGCAGTTCTTC.

This clone was seen only once. The genes are TRBV30 and TRBJ2-7, with TRBD2 as a possible D gene (5 bases). Germline CDR1 GTSNPN, CDR2 SVGIG (reference sequence). The V and J ends lost 4 bases and 2 bases respectively, with 6 bases between them. The CDR3 totals 11 residues. This CDR3 is CAWTGTYEQYF. DNA of the CDR3: TGTGCCTGGACCGGGACCTACGAGCAGTACTTC.

The sample holds one count of this clone. Other DNA sequences within the sample encode an identical CDR3. The chain couples TRBV5-1 to TRBJ2-1; D not resolved. The CDR3 is 14 residues long. Germline CDR1 reads SGHRS; CDR2 reads YFSETQ. V lost 4 bases and J 1 base, leaving 9 bases between the germline ends. As DNA, the CDR3 is TGCGCCAGCAGCCTAGAAAATTCCTACAATGAGCAGTTCTTC. Residues: CASSLENSYNEQFF.

The chain carries TRBV5-5 and TRBJ2-3; 8 bases are a match to TRBD2. Germline loops: CDR1 SGHKS, CDR2 YYEKEE (reference sequence). V lost 4 bases and J lost 6; bases outside the gene matches: 13. This CDR3 spans 16 amino acids. CDR3 DNA sequence: TGTGCCAGCAGCGCCCCTCCTCTAGCGGGTGCTGATACGCAGTATTTT. Translated, it gives CASSAPPLAGADTQYF.

V is TRBV21-1 and J is TRBJ1-5. TRBV21-1 is annotated as a pseudogene. CDR3 length: 15 residues. The CDR3, as DNA: TGTGCCAGCAGCAGCCGTGAGGATAACGGTCAGCCCCAGCATTTT. Encoded protein: CASSSREDNGQPQHF.

The chain links TRBV29-1 to TRBJ2-7; 7 nucleotides line up with TRBD1. CDR1 is SQVTM and CDR2 is ANQGSEA in the germline V gene. The CDR3 extends over 12 amino acids. CDR3 loop: CRGDSVTYEQYF. The CDR3 DNA sequence: TGCAGGGGGGACAGTGTAACCTACGAGCAGTACTTC.

The chain couples TRBV9 to TRBJ1-4; a weak D match, TRBD1 (5 bases). Germline assignment: CDR1 SGDLS and CDR2 YYNGEE. The V end lost 4 bases, the J end lost 3 bases, and 13 bases lay between the germline ends. There are 15 residues in the CDR3. The CDR3 sequence is CASSQGGDANEKLFF. The CDR3 DNA sequence: TGTGCCAGCAGCCAGGGAGGGGACGCTAATGAAAAACTGTTTTTT. The whole variable domain, filled in from reference TRBV9 and TRBJ1-4, reads DSGVTQTPKHLITATGQRVTLRCSPRSGDLSVYWYQQSLDQGLQFLIQYYNGEERAKGNILERFSAQQFPDLHSELNLSSLELGDSALYFCASSQGGDANEKLFFGSGTQLSVL.

The J gene is TRBJ2-7, the V gene TRBV27; 7 bases line up with TRBD2. With 3 bases clipped from V and 0 bases from J, the junction kept 2 bases outside the gene matches. The CDR3 spans 14 residues. From germline, CDR1 is MNHEY and CDR2 SMNVEV (reference sequence). CDR3: CASSFRGDSYEQYF. For the CDR3, the DNA is TGTGCCAGCAGTTTTCGGGGGGACTCCTACGAGCAGTACTTC.

This clone was observed a few times. The V gene is TRBV4-1, the J gene TRBJ2-3; the match to TRBD2 covers 7 bases. Germline CDR1 and CDR2: MGHRA and YSYEKL. Trimming removed 9 bases from V and 4 bases from J; junction bases left unmatched: 13. CDR3 length: 15 amino acids. CDR3 DNA sequence: TGCGCCAGGGGATACTGCTGGCGGGAGCCAGATACGCAGTATTTT. This sequence encodes CARGYCWREPDTQYF.

This clone was detected a few times. The chain uses TRBV5-1 and TRBJ2-3, with D maybe TRBD2 (6 bases). The CDR3 runs 16 residues. The V gene lost 1 base and the J gene lost 0 bases, with 12 bases spanning the gap. Per the germline V gene, CDR1 is SGHRS and CDR2 is YFSETQ. The CDR3 DNA reads TGCGCCAGCAGCTTGATCGGGAGTGCGAGCACAGATACGCAGTATTTT. This sequence encodes CASSLIGSASTDTQYF.

The V call is TRBV2, the J call TRBJ2-4; D unclear. The CDR3 extends over 15 amino acids. Germline loops: CDR1 SNHLY, CDR2 FYNNEI. Between the trimmed V and J ends, which lost 5 bases and 0 bases, there was a span of 11 bases. The CDR3 nucleotides are TGTGCCAGCAGTAGACAAGATCTAGCCAAAAACATTCAGTACTTC. Translation: CASSRQDLAKNIQYF.

This clone turned up a few times. The J gene is TRBJ2-2, the V gene TRBV28; 8 positions agree with TRBD2. With V trimmed by 5 bases and J by 6 bases, 8 bases remained unmatched. This CDR3 is built from 15 residues. Germline V lookup: CDR1 MDHEN, CDR2 SYDVKM. The CDR3 loop is CASSRAGVKAGELFF. In nucleotides, the CDR3 is TGTGCCAGCAGTCGAGCGGGAGTTAAGGCCGGGGAGCTGTTTTTT.

The genes are TRBV18 and TRBJ1-5, with TRBD1 identical over 9 bases. Trimming removed 3 bases from V and 5 bases from J; junction bases left unmatched: 2. The CDR3 totals 14 residues. Germline CDR1 is KGHSH and CDR2 is LQKENI. CDR3 DNA: TGTGCCAGCTCACCGGGACAGGGTTATCAGCCCCAGCATTTT. Residues: CASSPGQGYQPQHF.

The chain joins TRBV7-2 to TRBJ2-2; D gene unclear. The germline CDR1 and CDR2 sequences are SGHTA and FQGNSA. This CDR3 region has 12 residues. V was shortened by 2 bases and J by 6 bases, with 4 bases between the two germline ends. The CDR3: CASSLSAGELFF. In nucleotides, the CDR3 is TGTGCCAGCAGCTTATCTGCCGGGGAGCTGTTTTTT.

The chain links TRBV2 to TRBJ1-1, with 8 bases aligning to TRBD1. The J segment lost 4 bases and the V segment lost 7 bases, leaving 5 bases of the junction unmatched. The length of the CDR3 is 13 residues. Germline lookup yields CDR1 SNHLY and CDR2 FYNNEI. The CDR3 DNA reads as TGTGCCAGCACCGGACAGGGAGTCACTGAAGCTTTCTTT. The encoded protein is CASTGQGVTEAFF.

The V call is TRBV18, the J call TRBJ1-1; the D gene is possibly TRBD1 (6 bases). CDR3 length equals 13 residues. CDR1 is KGHSH and CDR2 is LQKENI in the germline V gene. The V and J ends lost 10 bases and 1 base respectively, with 13 bases between them. The CDR3 DNA reads TGTGCCACCTCCACACAGGGGAACACTGAAGCTTTCTTT. It specifies CATSTQGNTEAFF.

The genes are TRBV25-1 and TRBJ1-1; D possibly corresponds to TRBD1 (5 bases). The V gene's germline CDR1 is MGHDK and CDR2 SYGVNS. The V and J ends lost 1 base and 7 bases respectively, with 10 bases between them. CDR3 length: 13 residues. Here the CDR3 reads CASSEWGGIEAFF. The CDR3 nucleotides are TGTGCCAGCAGTGAATGGGGGGGTATTGAAGCTTTCTTT.

The chain joins TRBV6-1 to TRBJ2-5; 8 bases match TRBD2. Germline V CDR1 and CDR2: MNHNS, SASEGT. Trimming at V came to 10 bases and at J to 5 bases, leaving 9 bases not matched to a gene. This CDR3 spans 13 amino acids. DNA for the CDR3: TGTGCCACCTCTAGCGGGCCCGGGGAGACCCAGTACTTC. Translation gives CATSSGPGETQYF.

The chain is built from TRBV7-6 and TRBJ2-1; D may be TRBD2 (6 bases). CDR1 is SGHVS and CDR2 is FNYEAQ in the germline V gene. The CDR3 is 12 amino acids. Trimming stripped 6 bases from V and 10 bases from J, with 13 bases between. The DNA of the CDR3 is TGTGCCAGCAGTCCAAGCGGGCCCGAGCAGTTCTTC. This codes for CASSPSGPEQFF.

The chain recombines TRBV19 with TRBJ2-3, with 7 bases lining up with TRBD2. The germline CDR1 and CDR2 sequences are LNHDA and SQIVND (reference sequence). The CDR3 runs to 21 residues. The V segment lost 10 bases and the J segment 0 bases; nucleotides outside the gene matches: 28. The CDR3 DNA is TGTGCCACAAAAGGGGATCTGGGGCTCGATACTAGCGAACCTAGCACAGATACGCAGTATTTT. Protein: CATKGDLGLDTSEPSTDTQYF.

The chain links TRBV7-6 to TRBJ1-3; D not resolved. This CDR3 comprises 15 residues. V was clipped by 5 bases and J by 1 base, with 12 bases between them. CDR1 is SGHVS, CDR2 FNYEAQ, per germline. The CDR3 spells CASSPVGNSGNTIYF. In nucleotides, the CDR3 is TGTGCCAGCAGCCCCGTGGGCAATTCTGGAAACACCATATATTTT.

J is TRBJ2-7 and V is TRBV18; 7 bases align to TRBD1. CDR3 length: 13 amino acids. Germline V gene sequence: CDR1 KGHSH, CDR2 LQKENI. The ends lost 8 bases at V and 3 bases at J; junction bases unmatched: 7. This CDR3 is CASLTSGGYEQYF. CDR3 bases: TGTGCCAGCCTTACCTCAGGGGGCTACGAGCAGTACTTC.

V is TRBV10-3 and J is TRBJ1-1; D not certain. The V end lost 5 bases, the J end lost 6 bases, and 16 bases lay between the germline ends. The germline CDR1 and CDR2 sequences are ENHRY and SYGVKD. The CDR3 spans 14 residues. CDR3 sequence (DNA): TGTGCCATCAGTTGGGGAGAAAAGCCCGCTGAAGCTTTCTTT. The encoded protein is CAISWGEKPAEAFF.

The V and J genes are TRBV10-1 and TRBJ2-1, with D maybe TRBD1 (5 bases). Germline lookup yields CDR1 WNHNN and CDR2 SYGVQD (reference sequence). The germline V and J ends were trimmed by 0 bases and 9 bases, with 12 bases remaining between them. The CDR3 has 14 amino acids. The CDR3: CASSESLDTREQFF. Written as DNA, the CDR3 is TGCGCCAGCAGTGAGTCGCTGGACACCCGTGAGCAGTTCTTC.

This clone showed up just a few times. V and J are TRBV6-5 and TRBJ1-4; 8 nucleotides agree with TRBD1. The V and J ends lost 2 bases and 6 bases, in that order; junction bases with no gene match: 5. The CDR3 runs 15 residues. Germline-derived CDR1 and CDR2 are MNHEY and SVGAGI. CDR3 residues: CASSYQTGEDEKLFF. The CDR3 DNA sequence: TGTGCCAGCAGTTACCAGACAGGGGAGGATGAAAAACTGTTTTTT.